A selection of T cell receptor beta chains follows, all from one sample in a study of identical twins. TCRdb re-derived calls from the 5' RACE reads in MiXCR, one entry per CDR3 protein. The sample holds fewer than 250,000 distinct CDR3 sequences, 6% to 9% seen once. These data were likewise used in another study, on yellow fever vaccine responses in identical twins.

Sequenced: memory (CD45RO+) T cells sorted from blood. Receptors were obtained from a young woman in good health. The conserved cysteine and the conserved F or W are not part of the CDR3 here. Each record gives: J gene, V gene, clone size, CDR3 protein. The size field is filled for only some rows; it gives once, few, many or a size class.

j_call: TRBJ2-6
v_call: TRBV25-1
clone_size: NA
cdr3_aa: ASSDFTGVGTGANVLT

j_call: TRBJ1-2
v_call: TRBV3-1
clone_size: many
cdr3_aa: ASSPGTSRGGYT

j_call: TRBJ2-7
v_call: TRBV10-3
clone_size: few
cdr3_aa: AIMKGQGAYEQY

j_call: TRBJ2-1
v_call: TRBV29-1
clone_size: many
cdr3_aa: SVELAVSKIEQF

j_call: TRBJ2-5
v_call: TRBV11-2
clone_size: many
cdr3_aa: ASQELAGKETQY

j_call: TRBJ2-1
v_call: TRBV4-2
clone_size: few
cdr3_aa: ASSQAGQETNEQF

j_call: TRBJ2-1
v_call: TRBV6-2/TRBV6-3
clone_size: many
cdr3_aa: ASSYSGVVGGV

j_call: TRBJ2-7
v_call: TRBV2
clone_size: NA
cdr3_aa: ASKAGQTYEQY

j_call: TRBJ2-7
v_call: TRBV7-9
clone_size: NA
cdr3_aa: ASTVGGSTEQY

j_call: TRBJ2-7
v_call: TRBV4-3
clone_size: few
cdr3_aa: ASSQAAGLAGYYEQY

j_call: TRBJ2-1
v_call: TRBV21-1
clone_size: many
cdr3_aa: ASSKYGRASNEQF

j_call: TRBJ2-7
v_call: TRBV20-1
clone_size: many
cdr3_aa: SARTGGFYEQY

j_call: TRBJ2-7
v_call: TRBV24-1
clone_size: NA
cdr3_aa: ATSDRLTEPRDNSYEQY

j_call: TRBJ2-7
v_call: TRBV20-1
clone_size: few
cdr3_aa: SARGHGTYEQY

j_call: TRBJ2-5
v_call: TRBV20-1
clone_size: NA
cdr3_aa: CAQRTGTSGSVKTQY

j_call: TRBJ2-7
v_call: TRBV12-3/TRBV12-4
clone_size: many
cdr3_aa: ASSLGLPSEQY

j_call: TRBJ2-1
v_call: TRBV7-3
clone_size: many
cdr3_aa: ASSFSGGAHNEQF

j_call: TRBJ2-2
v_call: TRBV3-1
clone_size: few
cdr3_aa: ASSWERRELF